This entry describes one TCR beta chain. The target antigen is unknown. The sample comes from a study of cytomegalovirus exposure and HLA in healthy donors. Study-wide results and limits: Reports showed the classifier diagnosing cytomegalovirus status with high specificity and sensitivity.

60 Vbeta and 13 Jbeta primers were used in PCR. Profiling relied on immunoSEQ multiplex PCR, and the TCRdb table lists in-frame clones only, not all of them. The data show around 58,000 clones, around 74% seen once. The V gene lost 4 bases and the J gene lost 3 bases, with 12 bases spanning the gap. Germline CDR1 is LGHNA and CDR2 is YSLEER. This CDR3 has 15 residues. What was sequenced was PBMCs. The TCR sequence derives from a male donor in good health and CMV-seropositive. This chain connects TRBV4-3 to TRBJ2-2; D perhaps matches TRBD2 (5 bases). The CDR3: CASSPHMRDTGELFF. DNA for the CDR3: TGCGCCAGCAGCCCTCATATGAGGGACACCGGGGAGCTGTTTTTT.